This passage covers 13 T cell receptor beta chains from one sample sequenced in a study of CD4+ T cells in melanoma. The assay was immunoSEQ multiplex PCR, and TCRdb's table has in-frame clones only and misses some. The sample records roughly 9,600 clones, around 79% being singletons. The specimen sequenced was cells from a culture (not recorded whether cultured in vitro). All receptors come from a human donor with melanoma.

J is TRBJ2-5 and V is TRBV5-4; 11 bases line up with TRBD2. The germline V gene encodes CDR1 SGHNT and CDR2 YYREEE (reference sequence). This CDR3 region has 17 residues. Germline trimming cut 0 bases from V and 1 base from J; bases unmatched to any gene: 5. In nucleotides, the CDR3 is TGTGCCAGCAGCTTGGGGCTAGCGGGGGGCCTCCAAGAGACCCAGTACTTC. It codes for CASSLGLAGGLQETQYF.

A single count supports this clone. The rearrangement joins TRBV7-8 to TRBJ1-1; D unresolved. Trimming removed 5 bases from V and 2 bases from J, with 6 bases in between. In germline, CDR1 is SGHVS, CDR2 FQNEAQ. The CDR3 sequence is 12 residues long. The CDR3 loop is CASSHSNTEAFF. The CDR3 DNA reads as TGTGCCAGCAGCCACTCTAACACTGAAGCTTTCTTT.

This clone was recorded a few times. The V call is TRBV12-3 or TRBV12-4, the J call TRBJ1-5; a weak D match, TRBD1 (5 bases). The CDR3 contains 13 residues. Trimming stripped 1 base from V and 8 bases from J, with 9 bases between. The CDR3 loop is CASSLGGPEPQHF. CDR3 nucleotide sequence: TGTGCCAGCAGTTTAGGGGGCCCGGAGCCCCAGCATTTT.

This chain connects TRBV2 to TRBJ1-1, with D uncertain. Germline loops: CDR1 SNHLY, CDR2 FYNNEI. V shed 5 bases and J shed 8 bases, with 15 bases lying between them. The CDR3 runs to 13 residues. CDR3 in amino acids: CASSHQSGVEAFF. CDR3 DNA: TGTGCCAGCAGTCACCAGTCAGGCGTAGAAGCTTTCTTT.

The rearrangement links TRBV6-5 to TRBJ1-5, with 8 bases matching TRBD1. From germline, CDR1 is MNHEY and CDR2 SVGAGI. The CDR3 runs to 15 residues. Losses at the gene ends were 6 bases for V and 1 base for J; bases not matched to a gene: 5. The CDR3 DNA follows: TGTGCCAGCAGGCTACAGGGGGGGAGCAATCAGCCCCAGCATTTT. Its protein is CASRLQGGSNQPQHF.

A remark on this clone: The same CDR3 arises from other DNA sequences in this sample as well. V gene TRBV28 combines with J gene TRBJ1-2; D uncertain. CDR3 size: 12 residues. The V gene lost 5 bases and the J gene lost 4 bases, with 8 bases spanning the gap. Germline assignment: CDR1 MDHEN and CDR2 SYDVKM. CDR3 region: CASSLRLYGYTF. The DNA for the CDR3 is TGTGCCAGCAGTCTCCGTCTCTATGGCTACACCTTC.

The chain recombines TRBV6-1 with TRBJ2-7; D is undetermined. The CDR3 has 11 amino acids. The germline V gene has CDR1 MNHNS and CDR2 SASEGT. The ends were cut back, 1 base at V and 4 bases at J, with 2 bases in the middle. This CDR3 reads CASSEGYEQYF. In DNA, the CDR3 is TGTGCCAGCAGTGAAGGGTACGAGCAGTACTTC.

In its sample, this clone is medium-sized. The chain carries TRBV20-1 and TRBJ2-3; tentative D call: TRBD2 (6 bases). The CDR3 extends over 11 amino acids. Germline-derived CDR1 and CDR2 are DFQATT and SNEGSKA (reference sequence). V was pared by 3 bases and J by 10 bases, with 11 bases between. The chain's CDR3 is CSARAGSAQYF. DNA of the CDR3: TGCAGTGCTAGGGCGGGGTCGGCGCAGTATTTT.

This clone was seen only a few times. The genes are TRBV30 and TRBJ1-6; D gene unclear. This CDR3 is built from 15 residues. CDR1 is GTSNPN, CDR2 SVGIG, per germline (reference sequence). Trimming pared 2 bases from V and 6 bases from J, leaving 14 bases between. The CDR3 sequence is CAWSSTRAGNSPLHF. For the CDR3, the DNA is TGTGCCTGGAGTTCAACTCGGGCGGGTAATTCACCCCTCCACTTT.

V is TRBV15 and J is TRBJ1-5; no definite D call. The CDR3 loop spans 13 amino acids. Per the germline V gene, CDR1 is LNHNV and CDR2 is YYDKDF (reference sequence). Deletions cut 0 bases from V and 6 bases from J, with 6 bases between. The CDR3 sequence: CATSRDPAQPQHF. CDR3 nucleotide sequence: TGTGCCACCAGCAGAGATCCGGCTCAGCCCCAGCATTTT.

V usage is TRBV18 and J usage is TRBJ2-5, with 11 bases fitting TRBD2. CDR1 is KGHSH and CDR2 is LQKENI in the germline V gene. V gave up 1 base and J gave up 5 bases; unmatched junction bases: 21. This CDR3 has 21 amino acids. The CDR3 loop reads CASSPRSPGTSGIAVPETQYF. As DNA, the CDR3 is TGTGCCAGCTCACCACGTAGCCCCGGGACTAGCGGTATTGCGGTCCCGGAGACCCAGTACTTC.

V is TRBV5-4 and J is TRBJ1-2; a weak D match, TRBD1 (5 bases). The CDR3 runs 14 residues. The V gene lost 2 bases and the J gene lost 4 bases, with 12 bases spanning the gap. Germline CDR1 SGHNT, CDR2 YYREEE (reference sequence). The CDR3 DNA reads TGTGCCAGCAGCTTCGGGGCCAGCCGCTATGGCTACACCTTC. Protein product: CASSFGASRYGYTF.

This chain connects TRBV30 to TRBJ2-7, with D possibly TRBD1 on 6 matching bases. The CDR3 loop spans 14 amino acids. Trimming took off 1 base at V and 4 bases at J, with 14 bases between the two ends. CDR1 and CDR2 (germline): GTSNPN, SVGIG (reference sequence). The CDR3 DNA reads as TGTGCCTGGAGTGACGGTGTCAGGGGATACGAGCAGTACTTC. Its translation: CAWSDGVRGYEQYF.